The clone carrying this TCR beta chain was detected many times. Its antigen remains unknown. TCR beta CDR3 regions were amplified from RNA transcripts. The TCR CDR3 was amplified in a first-round RT-PCR using the HTBI primer set. In TCRdb, the multiplex PCR reads were re-called with MiXCR into one record per CDR3 protein. Here the sample spans hundreds of thousands of distinct CDR3 sequences, 15% to 20% being singletons. Patients having uncontrolled infection, another autoimmune disease, pregnancy or lactation were not included. The sample belongs to a study of T cells in Graves' hyperthyroidism and ophthalmopathy. The study, taken as a whole, reports: Ophthalmopathy stood apart from stable hyperthyroidism in a 13 V-J model.

V lost 8 bases and J lost 4, with 9 bases in between. This CDR3 spans 11 amino acids. Germline CDR1 reads SEHNR; CDR2 reads FQNEAQ (reference sequence). Sequencing was carried out using blood. The chain combines TRBV7-9 with TRBJ2-7; D call uncertain. The receptor was isolated from a woman in her forties or fifties with Graves' hyperthyroidism that later progressed to Graves' ophthalmopathy. The CDR3 is CASGSRYEQYF. The DNA of the CDR3 is TGTGCCAGCGGCTCCAGGTACGAGCAGTACTTC. The full variable domain, with the rest looked up from reference TRBV7-9 and TRBJ2-7, is DTGVSQNPRHKITKRGQNVTFRCDPISEHNRLYWYRQTLGQGPEFLTYFQNEAQLEKSRLLSDRFSAERPKGSFSTLEIQRTEQGDSAMYLCASGSRYEQYFGPGTRLTVT.